This section outlines one TCR beta chain sequence together with its context. What it binds is unknown. The germline gene is not matched at one end of the junction; a read error may be the cause. The data are from a study of T cell responses to AZD1222 COVID-19 vaccine. Overall study results and limits: Spike-spanning, vaccine-associated CD4 TCRs were dominant at 160-218 and 743-854. Close to half of all spike-specific TCRs reportedly target regions of the variants that are unmutated. Donors were mostly white British, more females; clonal diversity possibly underestimated. The number of AZD1222 recipients seropositive at baseline was only five to seven.

The CDR3 length is 15 residues. Germline V gene lookup returns CDR1 SGHTA and CDR2 FQGNSA. Generated by immunoSEQ multiplex PCR, the TCRdb table keeps only in-frame clones and is missing some. The sample consists of 95,000 to 120,000 clones, roughly 90% of them appearing once. The rearrangement links TRBV7-2 to TRBJ1-6, with D perhaps matching TRBD1 (5 bases). The sequenced sample was peripheral blood, obtained on day 0 of MenACWY control vaccination. The sequence derives from an adult in good health. CDR3 DNA sequence: TGTGCCAGCACCTTATGGGAAGAGGGACGTTCACCCCTCCACTTT. Its protein product is CASTLWEEGRSPLHF.